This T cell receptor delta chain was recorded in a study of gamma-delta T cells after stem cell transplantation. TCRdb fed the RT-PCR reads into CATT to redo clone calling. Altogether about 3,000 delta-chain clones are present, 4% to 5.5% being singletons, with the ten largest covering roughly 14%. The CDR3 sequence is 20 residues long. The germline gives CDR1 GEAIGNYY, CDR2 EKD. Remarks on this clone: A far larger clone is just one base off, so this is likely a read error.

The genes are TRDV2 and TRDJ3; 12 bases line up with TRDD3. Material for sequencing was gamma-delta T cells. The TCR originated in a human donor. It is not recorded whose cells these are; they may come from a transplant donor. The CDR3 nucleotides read TGTGCCTGTGACACCGTACTGGGGGATACTCACTCCTGGGACACCCGACAGACGTTTTTC. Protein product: CACDTVLGDTHSWDTRQTFF.